The 15 T cell receptor beta chains reported below all come from one sample, sequenced in a study of CD8 T cells in Susac syndrome. The RNA input was roughly 0.5 to 1 ug, and it was reverse transcribed with random hexamers. Each CDR3 protein gets one entry after TCRdb re-called the immunoSEQ multiplex PCR reads with MiXCR. The table lists about 300,000 distinct CDR3 sequences, roughly 85% of them singletons. The sequencing input was CD8+ T cells from PBMCs. Every receptor here comes from a human donor with multiple sclerosis.

The rearrangement joins TRBV19 to TRBJ2-1; D might be TRBD2 (5 bases). V lost 4 bases and J 8 bases, leaving 15 bases between the germline ends. This CDR3 comprises 14 residues. The germline CDR1 and CDR2 sequences are LNHDA and SQIVND (reference sequence). The CDR3 DNA sequence: TGTGCCAGTAGTAGAACCGCTTTCGGGGATGAGCAGTTCTTC. This translates into CASSRTAFGDEQFF.

J is TRBJ2-5 and V is TRBV27; 10 bases match TRBD2. V trimming: 4 bases; J trimming: 5 bases; junction bases outside the gene matches: 10. Per the germline V gene, CDR1 is MNHEY and CDR2 is SMNVEV (reference sequence). This CDR3 contains 16 residues. The CDR3 bases are TGTGCCAGCAGTTCTCTTCTAGCGGGAGATACGGAGACCCAGTACTTC. It yields the protein CASSSLLAGDTETQYF.

The chain joins TRBV6-5 to TRBJ1-2, with a possible D match to TRBD1 (6 bases). V was trimmed by 0 bases and J by 8 bases, leaving 16 bases between them. The CDR3 is 15 amino acids. Per germline, CDR1 MNHEY and CDR2 SVGAGI. The CDR3 DNA is TGTGCCAGCAGTTACTCACAGAACAGGGATGGAGGCTACACCTTC. This codes for CASSYSQNRDGGYTF.

This clonotype was observed a single time. One junction end disagrees with the germline gene, perhaps due to a read error. This sequence joins TRBV5-1 and TRBJ2-7; D call uncertain. This CDR3 has 13 residues. From germline, CDR1 is SGHRS and CDR2 YFSETQ. The CDR3 bases are TGCGCCGGCAGCTTTTTTGGGCCCTACGAGCAGTACTTC. Translation: CAGSFFGPYEQYF.

The chain links TRBV25-1 to TRBJ1-1; D gene uncertain. This CDR3 is built from 12 residues. The ends were cut back, 6 bases at V and 1 base at J, with 6 bases in the middle. Germline V gives CDR1 MGHDK, CDR2 SYGVNS. The chain's CDR3 is CASRLANTEAFF. CDR3 in DNA: TGTGCCAGCAGGCTAGCGAACACTGAAGCTTTCTTT.

CDR3 in amino acids: CASRPYGTGGYTF. CDR3 bases: TGTGCCAGCAGGCCCTACGGGACAGGGGGCTACACCTTC. The chain employs TRBV28 and TRBJ1-2; TRBD1 aligns across 9 bases. The length of the CDR3 is 13 residues. Trimming removed 6 bases from V and 8 bases from J; junction bases left unmatched: 7. Germline V gene sequence: CDR1 MDHEN, CDR2 SYDVKM.

The J gene is TRBJ2-1, the V gene TRBV11-2, with a weak D call TRBD1 (6 bases). CDR1 and CDR2 from the germline V gene are SGHAT and FQNNGV. V was clipped by 5 bases and J by 8 bases, with 13 bases between them. CDR3 size: 13 residues. The CDR3 reads CASSPPRTDEQFF. CDR3 nucleotide sequence: TGTGCCAGCAGCCCCCCCAGGACAGATGAGCAGTTCTTC.

The V gene is TRBV6-6, the J gene TRBJ2-3; TRBD2 agrees at 9 bases. CDR3 length: 15 amino acids. Germline trimming cut 3 bases from V and 0 bases from J; bases unmatched to any gene: 1. Germline CDR1 and CDR2: MNHNY and SVGAGI (reference sequence). The CDR3, as DNA: TGTGCCAGCAGTTATCTAGCGGGAAGCACAGATACGCAGTATTTT. This translates into CASSYLAGSTDTQYF.

The chain uses TRBV14 and TRBJ2-3; TRBD1 might be the D (6 bases). CDR3 length: 14 amino acids. V shed 0 bases and J shed 5 bases, with 9 bases lying between them. Germline assignment: CDR1 SGHDN and CDR2 FVKESK. CDR3: CASSQEEGGDTQYF. For the CDR3, the DNA is TGTGCCAGCAGCCAAGAAGAAGGGGGAGATACGCAGTATTTT.

CDR3: CASSLHGRNTEAFF. The CDR3, as DNA: TGTGCCAGCAGTTTACACGGACGGAACACTGAAGCTTTCTTT. V usage is TRBV28 and J usage is TRBJ1-1; D not resolved. V gave up 2 bases and J gave up 1 base, with 8 bases separating them. This CDR3 contains 14 residues. In germline, CDR1 is MDHEN, CDR2 SYDVKM.

This clonotype was counted only a few times. The chain links TRBV19 to TRBJ1-1, with D hard to call. The germline V gene encodes CDR1 LNHDA and CDR2 SQIVND (reference sequence). The germline V and J ends were trimmed by 2 bases and 1 base, with 11 bases remaining between them. The CDR3 covers 15 residues. Written as DNA, the CDR3 is TGTGCCAGTAGTATATGGGCTGAAGGGAACACTGAAGCTTTCTTT. Translating gives CASSIWAEGNTEAFF.

V and J are TRBV4-3 and TRBJ2-7; a possible D gene is TRBD1 (6 bases). The germline V gene has CDR1 LGHNA and CDR2 YSLEER. This CDR3 contains 13 residues. With 3 bases removed from V and 4 bases from J, the gap between germline ends came to 10 bases. The CDR3 DNA follows: TGCGCCAGCAGCCAGCACAGGGATTACGAGCAGTACTTC. This codes for CASSQHRDYEQYF.

The rearrangement joins TRBV29-1 to TRBJ2-7; TRBD1 agrees at 7 bases. The CDR3 totals 13 residues. V gave up 1 base and J gave up 3 bases; unmatched junction bases: 3. Germline CDR1 and CDR2: SQVTM and ANQGSEA. The CDR3 region has the DNA TGCAGCGTTGAAGGGGCAGGGGGCTACGAGCAGTACTTC. Amino acids: CSVEGAGGYEQYF.

This rearrangement joins TRBV28 to TRBJ2-6; 10 bases are shared with TRBD1. The germline gives CDR1 MDHEN, CDR2 SYDVKM. This CDR3 is built from 18 residues. The J segment lost 0 bases and the V segment lost 6 bases, leaving 8 bases of the junction unmatched. CDR3 DNA: TGTGCCAGCAGCCCCGCGGACAGGGGGAGCTCTGGGGCCAACGTCCTGACTTTC. This sequence encodes CASSPADRGSSGANVLTF.

The chain links TRBV5-1 to TRBJ2-7; 11 positions agree with TRBD2. The CDR3 totals 16 residues. J lost 0 bases, V lost 6 bases, and 8 bases had no gene match. Germline CDR1 reads SGHRS; CDR2 reads YFSETQ. CDR3 DNA: TGCGCCAGCACTTTCTTAGCGGGAGGGCGCTCCTACGAGCAGTACTTC. Amino acid sequence: CASTFLAGGRSYEQYF.